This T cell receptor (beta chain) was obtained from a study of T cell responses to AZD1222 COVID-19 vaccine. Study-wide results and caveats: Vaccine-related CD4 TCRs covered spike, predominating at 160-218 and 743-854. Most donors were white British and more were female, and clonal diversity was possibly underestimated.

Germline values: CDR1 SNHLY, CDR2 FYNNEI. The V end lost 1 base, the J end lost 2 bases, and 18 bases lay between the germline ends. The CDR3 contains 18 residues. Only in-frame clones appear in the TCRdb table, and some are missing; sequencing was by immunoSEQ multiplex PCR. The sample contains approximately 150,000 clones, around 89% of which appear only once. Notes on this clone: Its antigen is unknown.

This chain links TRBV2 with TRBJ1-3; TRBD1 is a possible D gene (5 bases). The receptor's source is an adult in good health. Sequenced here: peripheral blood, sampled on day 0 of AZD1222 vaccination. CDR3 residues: CASSEEGSGLMPGNTIYF. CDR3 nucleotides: TGTGCCAGCAGTGAAGAAGGGTCAGGGTTGATGCCTGGAAACACCATATATTTT.